The 31 T cell receptor beta chains below were found in one sample sequenced in a study of blood T cell repertoires in COVID-19. Method: immunoSEQ multiplex PCR; TCRdb's copy keeps in-frame clones and lacks some. Of 250,000 to 300,000 clones in the sample, roughly 80% were seen once. Sequenced input: peripheral blood. The receptors here all came from a man between 60 and 75 years old who had recovered from COVID-19.

This clone appeared once. The chain recombines TRBV5-4 with TRBJ2-1, with 7 positions matching TRBD2. With V trimmed by 0 bases and J by 2 bases, 8 bases remained unmatched. The CDR3 has 17 amino acids. In germline, CDR1 is SGHNT, CDR2 YYREEE (reference sequence). Here the CDR3 reads CASSLEAGVSPYNEQFF. CDR3 in DNA: TGTGCCAGCAGCTTGGAGGCGGGAGTTAGTCCCTACAATGAGCAGTTCTTC.

This sequence joins TRBV28 and TRBJ2-7, with 11 bases aligning to TRBD2. V dropped 4 bases and J dropped 6; count of bases not matched to a gene: 5. CDR1 is MDHEN and CDR2 is SYDVKM in the germline V gene. The length of the CDR3 is 14 residues. Here the CDR3 reads CASSSPGLAAEQYF. The CDR3 coding sequence is TGTGCCAGCAGTTCCCCGGGACTAGCGGCCGAGCAGTACTTC.

This clone came up a few times. This chain links TRBV30 with TRBJ1-2; the D is unclear. The CDR3 consists of 15 residues. The V gene's germline CDR1 is GTSNPN and CDR2 SVGIG (reference sequence). Trimming pared 2 bases from V and 0 bases from J, leaving 13 bases between. For the CDR3, the DNA is TGTGCCTGGAGTCCTACCTCGTCACCTAACTATGGCTACACCTTC. It specifies CAWSPTSSPNYGYTF.

V and J are TRBV11-2 and TRBJ2-7, with TRBD1 identical over 9 bases. With V trimmed by 7 bases and J by 5 bases, 6 bases remained unmatched. CDR3 length: 13 amino acids. In germline, CDR1 is SGHAT, CDR2 FQNNGV. CDR3 region: CASTRDRANEQYF. The CDR3 bases are TGTGCCAGCACCCGGGACAGGGCCAACGAGCAGTACTTC.

The chain links TRBV9 to TRBJ2-1; 9 bases fit TRBD1. The CDR3 has 16 residues. The V segment lost 2 bases and the J segment 2 bases; nucleotides outside the gene matches: 5. Germline CDR1 reads SGDLS; CDR2 reads YYNGEE. Written as DNA, the CDR3 is TGTGCCAGCAGCGTGGGGCGGACAGGGGCCTACAATGAGCAGTTCTTC. Protein product: CASSVGRTGAYNEQFF.

This chain uses TRBV5-1 with TRBJ2-1; 13 bases map to TRBD2. This CDR3 comprises 15 residues. V lost 4 bases and J lost 9; bases outside the gene matches: 7. Germline V gives CDR1 SGHRS, CDR2 YFSETQ. CDR3: CASSIGLAGVVEQFF. CDR3 coding DNA: TGCGCCAGCAGCATCGGACTAGCGGGAGTGGTTGAGCAGTTCTTC.

This chain's CDR3 is CASNHRGHEQYF. For the CDR3, the DNA is TGCGCCAGCAATCACAGGGGTCACGAGCAGTACTTC. The chain has TRBV5-1 and TRBJ2-7, with 7 bases aligning to TRBD1. Germline V lookup: CDR1 SGHRS, CDR2 YFSETQ. V dropped 6 bases and J dropped 5; count of bases not matched to a gene: 5. The CDR3 has 12 amino acids.

The chain recombines TRBV9 with TRBJ2-5, with 12 bases that match TRBD2. Germline-derived CDR1 and CDR2 are SGDLS and YYNGEE. The CDR3 has 16 residues. V lost 2 bases, J lost 0 bases, and 2 bases stayed unmatched. CDR3 bases: TGTGCCAGCAGCGTGACTAGCGGGAGTAACCAAGAGACCCAGTACTTC. Protein sequence: CASSVTSGSNQETQYF.

The rearrangement joins TRBV5-1 to TRBJ2-3; maybe TRBD2 (6 bases). Germline values: CDR1 SGHRS, CDR2 YFSETQ. CDR3 length: 15 residues. Trimming left V 0 bases short and J 2 bases short, with 10 bases between. The CDR3 DNA reads as TGCGCCAGCAGCTTGGGATGGACTAACACAGATACGCAGTATTTT. Its translation: CASSLGWTNTDTQYF.

The V gene is TRBV28, the J gene TRBJ2-1; TRBD1 is a possible D gene (6 bases). Deletions cut 8 bases from V and 6 bases from J, with 17 bases between. CDR3 length: 14 amino acids. The V gene's germline CDR1 is MDHEN and CDR2 SYDVKM. The CDR3 spells CASQPPGERNEQFF. The CDR3 coding sequence is TGTGCCAGCCAGCCCCCAGGGGAACGCAATGAGCAGTTCTTC.

This clone was counted a few times. CDR3 in DNA: TGTGCCAGCAGATTGACGGGGTCCTACGAGCAGTACTTC. This sequence encodes CASRLTGSYEQYF. This chain joins TRBV5-6 and TRBJ2-7, with D possibly TRBD2 on 5 matching bases. The ends were cut back, 5 bases at V and 1 base at J, with 10 bases in the middle. Germline CDR1 is SGHDT and CDR2 is YYEEEE. The CDR3 has 13 residues. The full variable domain, in which reference TRBV5-6 and TRBJ2-7 provide the parts outside the CDR3, is DAGVTQSPTHLIKTRGQQVTLRCSPKSGHDTVSWYQQALGQGPQFIFQYYEEEERQRGNFPDRFSGHQFPNYSSELNVNALLLGDSALYLCASRLTGSYEQYFGPGTRLTVT.

The chain uses TRBV24-1 and TRBJ2-1; 7 bases map to TRBD2. Trimming at V came to 4 bases and at J to 2 bases, leaving 4 bases not matched to a gene. There are 15 residues in the CDR3. Per germline, CDR1 KGHDR and CDR2 SFDVKD. Here the CDR3 reads CATSDLAVAYNEQFF. The CDR3, as DNA: TGTGCCACCAGTGACCTAGCGGTGGCCTACAATGAGCAGTTCTTC.

The V and J genes are TRBV3-1 (or the pseudogene TRBV3-2) and TRBJ2-2; D gene unclear. Looked up from germline, CDR1 is LGHDT and CDR2 is YNNKEL (reference sequence). CDR3 length: 13 residues. Trimming left V 6 bases short and J 5 bases short, with 10 bases between. As DNA, the CDR3 is TGTGCCAGCAGATTAAGCTCGACCGGGGAGCTGTTTTTT. Protein sequence: CASRLSSTGELFF.

The genes are TRBV5-1 and TRBJ2-1; 8 bases line up with TRBD1. This CDR3 region has 16 residues. Trimming took 4 bases from V and 8 from J; bases not matched to a gene: 14. Germline CDR1 SGHRS, CDR2 YFSETQ. The CDR3 DNA reads TGCGCCAGCAGCACGACAGGGGAGAGGTCTGAGGATGAGCAGTTCTTC. It yields the protein CASSTTGERSEDEQFF.

This rearrangement joins TRBV28 to TRBJ2-7; maybe TRBD1 (5 bases). V was clipped by 3 bases and J by 4 bases, with 13 bases between them. The V gene's germline CDR1 is MDHEN and CDR2 SYDVKM. The CDR3 covers 14 residues. Written as DNA, the CDR3 is TGTGCCAGCAGTTTCTCCAGGGCGATGTACGAGCAGTACTTC. This translates into CASSFSRAMYEQYF. The full variable domain, in which reference TRBV28 and TRBJ2-7 provide the parts outside the CDR3, is DVKVTQSSRYLVKRTGEKVFLECVQDMDHENMFWYRQDPGLGLRLIYFSYDVKMKEKGDIPEGYSVSREKKERFSLILESASTNQTSMYLCASSFSRAMYEQYFGPGTRLTVT.

V is TRBV7-9 and J is TRBJ1-3; 10 bases fit TRBD1. V was pared by 5 bases and J by 2 bases, with 3 bases of the junction left unmatched. CDR3 length: 15 amino acids. CDR1 SEHNR and CDR2 FQNEAQ come from the germline V gene (reference sequence). The CDR3 bases are TGTGCCAGCAGCACGGGACAGGGGACTGGAAACACCATATATTTT. Translating gives CASSTGQGTGNTIYF.

This chain connects TRBV19 to TRBJ2-2, with 7 bases lining up with TRBD1. Trimming took 6 bases from V and 3 from J; bases not matched to a gene: 4. The germline CDR1 and CDR2 sequences are LNHDA and SQIVND (reference sequence). The CDR3 runs to 14 residues. The CDR3 DNA sequence: TGTGCCAGTAGCACCGGGACAGACACCGGGGAGCTGTTTTTT. It translates to CASSTGTDTGELFF.

A word on this clone: This same CDR3 is encoded by further DNA sequences in the sample. This chain connects TRBV19 to TRBJ1-4, with D hard to call. This CDR3 is built from 14 residues. The V end was cut by 3 bases, the J end by 0 bases, with 5 bases between. Germline V CDR1 and CDR2: LNHDA, SQIVND (reference sequence). The CDR3 DNA reads as TGTGCCAGTAGTATTACAGCAACTAATGAAAAACTGTTTTTT. Encoded protein: CASSITATNEKLFF.

This clone was observed a handful of times. The CDR3 region is CASRTRNRGAVSGNTIYF. The CDR3 DNA reads TGTGCCAGCAGGACCCGGAACAGGGGCGCAGTCTCTGGAAACACCATATATTTT. The chain has TRBV28 and TRBJ1-3; TRBD1 matches at 7 bases. This CDR3 comprises 18 residues. Germline V gene sequence: CDR1 MDHEN, CDR2 SYDVKM. The ends lost 6 bases at V and 0 bases at J; junction bases unmatched: 14.

This rearrangement joins TRBV6-5 to TRBJ2-5; 12 bases fit TRBD2. Looked up from germline, CDR1 is MNHEY and CDR2 is SVGAGI. CDR3 length equals 15 residues. The V and J ends lost 6 bases and 5 bases, in that order; junction bases with no gene match: 7. For the CDR3, the DNA is TGTGCCAGCAGGGCTAGCGGGAGGGCCGAGGAGACCCAGTACTTC. Its translation: CASRASGRAEETQYF.

V usage is TRBV28 and J usage is TRBJ2-3; 10 nucleotides agree with TRBD2. This CDR3 spans 15 amino acids. Per germline, CDR1 MDHEN and CDR2 SYDVKM. V dropped 6 bases and J dropped 2; count of bases not matched to a gene: 5. The CDR3 DNA follows: TGTGCCAGCAGGGATAGCGGGGGGATCACAGATACGCAGTATTTT. It codes for CASRDSGGITDTQYF. The whole variable domain, remainder taken from reference TRBV28 and TRBJ2-3, is DVKVTQSSRYLVKRTGEKVFLECVQDMDHENMFWYRQDPGLGLRLIYFSYDVKMKEKGDIPEGYSVSREKKERFSLILESASTNQTSMYLCASRDSGGITDTQYFGPGTRLTVL.

The V call is TRBV27, the J call TRBJ2-2; 7 nucleotides align to TRBD1. In germline, CDR1 is MNHEY, CDR2 SMNVEV (reference sequence). The CDR3 length is 15 residues. J was trimmed by 0 bases and V by 5 bases; bases with no gene match: 3. CDR3: CASSRDSANTGELFF. The CDR3 region has the DNA TGTGCCAGCAGTCGGGACAGCGCGAACACCGGGGAGCTGTTTTTT.

J is TRBJ2-3 and V is TRBV2; tentatively, D is TRBD2 (5 bases). The CDR3 has 12 residues. The ends were cut back, 7 bases at V and 5 bases at J, with 10 bases in the middle. Germline assignment: CDR1 SNHLY and CDR2 FYNNEI. CDR3 loop: CASTRGLDTQYF. DNA of the CDR3: TGTGCCAGCACCCGGGGATTAGATACGCAGTATTTT.

The chain recombines TRBV29-1 with TRBJ2-3; 9 nucleotides agree with TRBD2. Germline lookup yields CDR1 SQVTM and CDR2 ANQGSEA. After removal of 7 bases from V and 6 bases from J, the junction contained 11 bases not matched to a gene. The CDR3 spans 14 residues. CDR3 DNA: TGCAGCGAGAAAACCCTAGCGGGACCCGATACGCAGTATTTT. Its translation is CSEKTLAGPDTQYF.

The chain recombines TRBV6-2 or TRBV6-3 with TRBJ2-1; 11 bases fit TRBD2. Germline V gene data show CDR1 as MNHEY and CDR2 as SVGEGT. The CDR3 sequence is 15 residues long. The trim removed 5 bases at V and 4 bases at J, leaving 4 bases unmatched. CDR3 sequence (DNA): TGTGCCAGCAGTCCAACTAGCGGGGGATACAATGAGCAGTTCTTC. The encoded protein is CASSPTSGGYNEQFF.

This clone was picked up one time. The chain uses TRBV18 and TRBJ2-7; 7 bases are shared with TRBD1. CDR3 length: 14 residues. Germline V gene lookup returns CDR1 KGHSH and CDR2 LQKENI. J was trimmed by 3 bases and V by 3 bases; bases with no gene match: 5. The CDR3 bases are TGTGCCAGCTCACCCGGACAGGTGTTCTACGAGCAGTACTTC. Protein sequence: CASSPGQVFYEQYF.

This rearrangement joins TRBV11-2 to TRBJ2-7, with TRBD1 as a possible D gene (5 bases). CDR3 length: 14 residues. Germline V gene sequence: CDR1 SGHAT, CDR2 FQNNGV. Trimming removed 1 base at V and 3 bases at J, with 10 bases between. CDR3 bases: TGTGCCAGCAGCTTAGCAGAAGGGGTCTACGAGCAGTACTTC. It codes for CASSLAEGVYEQYF. The variable domain in full, with the rest retrieved from reference TRBV11-2 and TRBJ2-7, is EAGVAQSPRYKIIEKRQSVAFWCNPISGHATLYWYQQILGQGPKLLIQFQNNGVVDDSQLPKDRFSAERLKGVDSTLKIQPAKLEDSAVYLCASSLAEGVYEQYFGPGTRLTVT.

This chain links TRBV14 with TRBJ2-7, with 7 bases fitting TRBD1. With 6 bases clipped from V and 9 bases from J, the junction kept 8 bases outside the gene matches. The CDR3 totals 12 residues. Germline values: CDR1 SGHDN, CDR2 FVKESK. The CDR3 region is CASSAQGIVQYF. The CDR3 region has the DNA TGTGCCAGCAGTGCACAGGGGATTGTGCAGTACTTC.

The chain is built from TRBV12-3 or TRBV12-4 and TRBJ2-7, with 7 bases matching TRBD2. The CDR3 is made up of 12 amino acids. J gave up 7 bases and V 5 bases, and 5 bases lay outside the gene matches. In DNA, the CDR3 is TGTGCCAGCAGTCCCAGCGGGATTGAGCAGTACTTC. This translates into CASSPSGIEQYF.

The chain couples TRBV2 to TRBJ1-2; a weak D match, TRBD1 (6 bases). The germline CDR1 and CDR2 sequences are SNHLY and FYNNEI. The CDR3 is 15 amino acids. Trimming shortened V by 1 base and J by 4 bases, and 13 bases separated the two germline ends. The CDR3 is CASSEDRQDLYGYTF. In DNA, the CDR3 is TGTGCCAGCAGTGAAGACAGACAGGACCTCTATGGCTACACCTTC. Together with reference TRBV2 and TRBJ1-2, the CDR3 gives the full variable domain: EPEVTQTPSHQVTQMGQEVILRCVPISNHLYFYWYRQILGQKVEFLVSFYNNEISEKSEIFDDQFSVERPDGSNFTLKIRSTKLEDSAMYFCASSEDRQDLYGYTFGSGTRLTVV.

The chain couples TRBV6-5 to TRBJ2-1; 10 bases map to TRBD2. Germline CDR1 MNHEY, CDR2 SVGAGI. Trimming at V came to 7 bases and at J to 5 bases, leaving 8 bases not matched to a gene. The CDR3 is 15 residues long. The CDR3 spells CASKVRTSGNNEQFF. In DNA form, the CDR3 reads TGTGCCAGCAAGGTCAGGACTAGCGGCAACAATGAGCAGTTCTTC.